These 2 T cell receptor beta chains were all obtained from the same sample, sequenced in a study of CD8 T cells in ankylosing spondylitis. TCRdb itself ran the 5' RACE reads through MiXCR, one entry per CDR3 protein. This table has 130,000 or so distinct CDR3 sequences, over 9.5% appearing once. The sample comprised blood, either unsorted or a sorted T cell fraction (not recorded which). All receptors derive from a female donor with ankylosing spondylitis or in good health (not recorded which).

This clonotype was observed many times. V usage is TRBV5-6 and J usage is TRBJ2-5; possible D gene TRBD1, 5 bases. The CDR3 contains 14 residues. V lost 2 bases and J lost 7, with 15 bases in between. CDR1 and CDR2 from the germline V gene are SGHDT and YYEEEE. The DNA for the CDR3 is TGTGCCAGCAGCTTCGGCACAGGCCACAGGACCCAGTACTTC. The encoded protein is CASSFGTGHRTQYF.

This clonotype was seen ten or more times. The chain carries TRBV12-3 or TRBV12-4 and TRBJ2-7, with a tentative D call TRBD2 (6 bases). The CDR3 contains 14 residues. Trimming left V 7 bases short and J 1 base short, with 14 bases between. The CDR3 DNA reads as TGTGCCAGCACCCCGGGACTTAGGTCCTACGAGCAGTACTTC. Its protein product is CASTPGLRSYEQYF.